Following are 16 T cell receptor beta chains from one sample sequenced in a study of radiotherapy plus CTLA-4 blockade in lung cancer. Produced via immunoSEQ multiplex PCR; TCRdb's table is partial and in-frame only. The sample has tens of thousands of clones, 77% seen once. This material consisted of peripheral blood, taken from a patient treated with radiotherapy plus ipilimumab. All receptors derive from a human donor with non-small cell lung cancer whose response to radiotherapy plus ipilimumab could not be evaluated.

The gene calls are TRBV6-1 and TRBJ1-1; 7 nucleotides line up with TRBD1. Germline CDR1 and CDR2: MNHNS and SASEGT. V gave up 6 bases and J gave up 3 bases; unmatched junction bases: 7. This CDR3 has 14 amino acids. Here the CDR3 DNA reads TGTGCCAGCAGAAGACAGGGCCTGGACACTGAAGCTTTCTTT. This codes for CASRRQGLDTEAFF.

The count of this clone is one. This chain joins TRBV5-6 and TRBJ2-7; no reliable D call. CDR3 length equals 13 residues. V lost 4 bases and J 3 bases, leaving 11 bases between the germline ends. Per germline, CDR1 SGHDT and CDR2 YYEEEE. This CDR3 is CASSGLNFYEQYF. CDR3 DNA: TGTGCCAGCAGCGGGCTCAATTTCTACGAGCAGTACTTC.

By share of the sample, this clone is medium-sized. Here the CDR3 reads CASSLGQATYEQYF. DNA of the CDR3: TGTGCCAGCAGTTTGGGACAGGCTACCTACGAGCAGTACTTC. V usage is TRBV27 and J usage is TRBJ2-7, with 8 nucleotides matching TRBD1. This CDR3 contains 14 residues. Unmatched junction bases numbered 3, after V lost 3 bases and J lost 2 bases. CDR1 MNHEY and CDR2 SMNVEV come from the germline V gene (reference sequence).

The rearrangement uses TRBV10-3 and TRBJ2-7, with 8 positions matching TRBD1. Germline V gene data show CDR1 as ENHRY and CDR2 as SYGVKD. This CDR3 comprises 13 residues. The V gene end was trimmed by 8 bases and the J gene end by 6 bases; junction bases not matched to a gene: 9. CDR3 in amino acids: CAIGEQGVVEQYF. In DNA form, the CDR3 reads TGTGCCATCGGGGAACAGGGGGTAGTCGAGCAGTACTTC.

This chain uses TRBV5-1 with TRBJ2-3, with 7 bases that match TRBD1. The germline gives CDR1 SGHRS, CDR2 YFSETQ. V dropped 6 bases and J dropped 5; count of bases not matched to a gene: 9. This CDR3 has 14 residues. The CDR3 bases are TGCGCCAGCAACCGACAGGGTGGTGAAGATACGCAGTATTTT. Residues: CASNRQGGEDTQYF.

The chain couples TRBV28 to TRBJ1-2; TRBD1 might be the D (5 bases). V lost 6 bases, J lost 0 bases, and 23 bases lay in between. This CDR3 is built from 18 residues. Germline-derived CDR1 and CDR2 are MDHEN and SYDVKM. CDR3 in amino acids: CASSLVNRRYKANYGYTF. The DNA of the CDR3 is TGTGCCAGCAGCCTGGTAAACAGGCGATACAAAGCTAACTATGGCTACACCTTC.

This chain connects TRBV18 to TRBJ2-5, with 14 bases identical to TRBD2. Trimming removed 6 bases from V and 6 bases from J; junction bases left unmatched: 6. This CDR3 contains 15 residues. Germline CDR1 is KGHSH and CDR2 is LQKENI. In DNA, the CDR3 is TGTGCCAGCTCCGAGGGACTAGCGGGGGATAAGACCCAGTACTTC. Protein product: CASSEGLAGDKTQYF.

The rearrangement joins TRBV7-2 to TRBJ2-3; unclear D gene. The CDR3 runs to 12 residues. CDR1 SGHTA and CDR2 FQGNSA come from the germline V gene. V was trimmed by 4 bases and J by 4 bases, leaving 6 bases between them. The CDR3 nucleotides are TGTGCCAGCAGCTCCTTTGCAGATACGCAGTATTTT. Translated, it gives CASSSFADTQYF.

The chain carries TRBV27 and TRBJ1-2, with 7 bases aligning to TRBD1. Per the germline V gene, CDR1 is MNHEY and CDR2 is SMNVEV (reference sequence). The CDR3 spans 14 residues. V lost 6 bases to trimming and J lost 3 bases; unmatched junction nucleotides: 7. CDR3 DNA: TGTGCCAGCAGGACCCCAGGGGGTGACTATGGCTACACCTTC. Protein: CASRTPGGDYGYTF.

This sequence joins TRBV9 and TRBJ2-1; 9 bases align to TRBD1. V was clipped by 0 bases and J by 8 bases; unmatched bases: 6. Looked up from germline, CDR1 is SGDLS and CDR2 is YYNGEE. The CDR3 spans 15 residues. The chain's CDR3 is CASSVVGTGSDEQFF. CDR3 DNA sequence: TGTGCCAGCAGCGTAGTGGGGACAGGGTCCGATGAGCAGTTCTTC. The full variable domain, completed using reference TRBV9 and TRBJ2-1, is DSGVTQTPKHLITATGQRVTLRCSPRSGDLSVYWYQQSLDQGLQFLIQYYNGEERAKGNILERFSAQQFPDLHSELNLSSLELGDSALYFCASSVVGTGSDEQFFGPGTRLTVL.

This clone was seen just once. V and J are TRBV19 and TRBJ1-2; no firm D call. The ends were cut back, 0 bases at V and 4 bases at J, with 6 bases in the middle. Germline CDR1 reads LNHDA; CDR2 reads SQIVND (reference sequence). The CDR3 length is 13 residues. CDR3 coding DNA: TGTGCCAGTAGTATAGACTATCTCTATGGCTACACCTTC. The encoded protein is CASSIDYLYGYTF. The variable domain in full, completed from reference TRBV19 and TRBJ1-2, reads DGGITQSPKYLFRKEGQNVTLSCEQNLNHDAMYWYRQDPGQGLRLIYYSQIVNDFQKGDIAEGYSVSREKKESFPLTVTSAQKNPTAFYLCASSIDYLYGYTFGSGTRLTVV.

This clone has only a few counts. The chain joins TRBV11-2 to TRBJ1-3; D unresolved. Germline loops: CDR1 SGHAT, CDR2 FQNNGV. V lost 5 bases to trimming and J lost 7 bases, with 9 bases between them. The CDR3 runs 12 residues. The CDR3 coding sequence is TGTGCCAGCAGCCCCCAGCGGAACACCATATATTTT. This gives the protein CASSPQRNTIYF.

This clone has a handful of counts. The chain couples TRBV27 to TRBJ2-3; unclear D gene. Germline V CDR1 and CDR2: MNHEY, SMNVEV (reference sequence). CDR3 length: 14 residues. Deletions cut 3 bases from V and 3 bases from J, with 10 bases between. The CDR3 spells CASSFPGSTDTQYF. The CDR3 nucleotides read TGTGCCAGCAGTTTCCCCGGTTCTACAGATACGCAGTATTTT.

This chain connects TRBV19 to TRBJ2-1; D unresolved. CDR3 length: 14 residues. Germline-derived CDR1 and CDR2 are LNHDA and SQIVND (reference sequence). Between the trimmed V and J ends, which lost 1 base and 6 bases, there was a span of 10 bases. CDR3 nucleotide sequence: TGTGCCAGTAGTATAGGAGGTAGCAGCAATGAGCAGTTCTTC. Encoded protein: CASSIGGSSNEQFF.

The chain carries TRBV27 and TRBJ2-3, with 7 bases fitting TRBD2. CDR3 size: 16 residues. V shed 4 bases and J 3 bases; nucleotides not matched to a gene: 10. CDR1 MNHEY and CDR2 SMNVEV come from the germline V gene (reference sequence). The CDR3 region has the DNA TGTGCCAGCAGTTCTCAGGGAGGGATTAAGACAGATACGCAGTATTTT. Translated, it gives CASSSQGGIKTDTQYF.

The CDR3 DNA sequence: TGTGCCAGCAGCGTAGGAGGGGCAGGGGGCAGTGGAAACACCATATATTTT. As protein: CASSVGGAGGSGNTIYF. The chain carries TRBV9 and TRBJ1-3; 8 nucleotides align to TRBD1. The CDR3 sequence is 17 residues long. Germline V lookup: CDR1 SGDLS, CDR2 YYNGEE. The ends lost 0 bases at V and 3 bases at J; junction bases unmatched: 8.